A selection of T cell receptor beta chains follows, all from one sample in a study of T cell clonotyping in hematopoietic cell transplantation. Profiled with immunoSEQ multiplex PCR; TCRdb holds only in-frame clones, not every one. This sample has thousands of clones, with 95% found just once. This specimen consisted of PBMCs, obtained 30 days after allogeneic stem cell transplant. These receptors were obtained from a male patient between 45 and 60 years old who had an allogeneic stem cell transplant from a related donor, so the T cells may come from the graft donor. Some clones in this sample may be carry-over from other donors' samples. The CDR3 runs from the conserved cysteine through the conserved F or W. Each record gives: V gene, clone size, J gene, D gene, CDR3 protein, CDR3 DNA. The D gene is left open where the match is weak. Clone size is not always given. Where it is, it says once, few, many or a class for expanded clones.

v_call: TRBV4-3
clone_size: -
j_call: TRBJ1-2
d_call: -
cdr3_aa: CASSQGGGVSAYGYTF
cdr3_nt: TGCGCCAGCAGCCAAGGGGGAGGGGTCTCGGCCTATGGCTACACCTTC

v_call: TRBV28
clone_size: -
j_call: TRBJ2-7
d_call: -
cdr3_aa: CAISPGGAQYF
cdr3_nt: TGTGCCATCTCCCCGGGGGGCGCGCAGTACTTC

v_call: TRBV29-1
clone_size: -
j_call: TRBJ2-7
d_call: -
cdr3_aa: CSVAQSWGERQYF
cdr3_nt: TGCAGCGTTGCTCAGTCTTGGGGGGAGCGGCAGTACTTC

v_call: TRBV6-6
clone_size: -
j_call: TRBJ2-2
d_call: TRBD2
cdr3_aa: CASSSPGGQVTGELFF
cdr3_nt: TGTGCCAGCAGTTCCCCGGGGGGGCAGGTCACCGGGGAGCTGTTTTTT

v_call: TRBV5-1
clone_size: -
j_call: TRBJ2-2
d_call: -
cdr3_aa: CASSLASGIGELFF
cdr3_nt: TGCGCCAGCAGCTTGGCCTCTGGGATCGGGGAGCTGTTTTTT

v_call: TRBV27
clone_size: -
j_call: TRBJ1-5
d_call: -
cdr3_aa: CASSSQGSNQPQHF
cdr3_nt: TGTGCCAGCAGTTCGCAGGGGTCAAATCAGCCCCAGCATTTT

v_call: TRBV5-5
clone_size: -
j_call: TRBJ1-5
d_call: -
cdr3_aa: CASSLVGRPQPQHF
cdr3_nt: TGTGCCAGCAGCTTGGTAGGACGCCCTCAGCCCCAGCATTTT

v_call: TRBV5-6
clone_size: -
j_call: TRBJ2-7
d_call: -
cdr3_aa: CASSSSIRFSYEQYF
cdr3_nt: TGTGCCAGCAGCTCGTCGATTAGATTCTCCTACGAGCAGTACTTC

v_call: TRBV9
clone_size: once
j_call: TRBJ2-6
d_call: -
cdr3_aa: CASSLGQRTSGANVLTF
cdr3_nt: TGTGCCAGCAGCCTTGGACAGCGAACATCTGGGGCCAACGTCCTGACTTTC

v_call: TRBV2
clone_size: -
j_call: TRBJ1-5
d_call: -
cdr3_aa: CASSGVKRGLEEPQHF
cdr3_nt: TGTGCCAGCAGCGGGGTGAAAAGGGGCCTTGAAGAGCCCCAGCATTTT

v_call: TRBV29-1
clone_size: -
j_call: TRBJ1-1
d_call: TRBD1
cdr3_aa: CSGETGRNTEAFF
cdr3_nt: TGCAGCGGGGAGACAGGGCGAAACACTGAAGCTTTCTTT

v_call: TRBV14
clone_size: -
j_call: TRBJ2-2
d_call: -
cdr3_aa: CASSQMTGYTGELFF
cdr3_nt: TGTGCCAGCAGCCAAATGACAGGTTACACCGGGGAGCTGTTTTTT

v_call: TRBV7-2
clone_size: few
j_call: TRBJ1-6
d_call: -
cdr3_aa: CASRTRGPGSNSPLHF
cdr3_nt: TGTGCCAGCAGAACCCGGGGCCCAGGGAGCAATTCACCCCTCCACTTT

v_call: TRBV28
clone_size: -
j_call: TRBJ1-2
d_call: -
cdr3_aa: CASTLVQEHYGYTF
cdr3_nt: TGTGCCAGCACCCTAGTCCAGGAACACTATGGCTACACCTTC

v_call: TRBV30
clone_size: -
j_call: TRBJ1-4
d_call: -
cdr3_aa: CAWSGPGGGKLFF
cdr3_nt: TGTGCCTGGAGTGGGCCGGGAGGAGGAAAACTGTTTTTT

v_call: TRBV6-5
clone_size: -
j_call: TRBJ1-1
d_call: TRBD1
cdr3_aa: CASSRQGGNTEAFF
cdr3_nt: TGTGCCAGCAGCAGACAGGGAGGCAACACTGAAGCTTTCTTT

v_call: TRBV4-2
clone_size: -
j_call: TRBJ2-5
d_call: TRBD2
cdr3_aa: CASSQEGGKAETQYF
cdr3_nt: TGTGCCAGCAGCCAAGAGGGGGGGAAGGCGGAGACCCAGTACTTC

v_call: TRBV28
clone_size: -
j_call: TRBJ1-1
d_call: -
cdr3_aa: CASSLSYSAEAFF
cdr3_nt: TGTGCCAGCAGTTTGTCCTACAGCGCTGAAGCTTTCTTT

v_call: TRBV6-1
clone_size: once
j_call: TRBJ2-7
d_call: TRBD2
cdr3_aa: CASSEARERAYAYEQYF
cdr3_nt: TGTGCCAGCAGTGAAGCGCGGGAGCGGGCGTATGCCTACGAGCAGTACTTC

v_call: TRBV6-7
clone_size: -
j_call: TRBJ1-4
d_call: TRBD1
cdr3_aa: CASTLGQGEKLFF
cdr3_nt: TGTGCCAGCACTCTCGGACAGGGAGAAAAACTGTTTTTT

v_call: TRBV7-9
clone_size: -
j_call: TRBJ1-4
d_call: TRBD1
cdr3_aa: CASSRTTGDRSYEKLFF
cdr3_nt: TGTGCCAGCAGCCGTACTACGGGGGACAGGTCTTATGAAAAACTGTTTTTT

v_call: TRBV6-5
clone_size: -
j_call: TRBJ2-2
d_call: -
cdr3_aa: CASSSGGSGELFF
cdr3_nt: TGTGCCAGCAGTTCTGGGGGTTCCGGGGAGCTGTTTTTT

v_call: TRBV6-5
clone_size: -
j_call: TRBJ1-2
d_call: -
cdr3_aa: CASSRLADPKYGYTF
cdr3_nt: TGTGCCAGCAGTCGTCTGGCAGACCCCAAGTATGGCTACACCTTC

v_call: TRBV4-3
clone_size: -
j_call: TRBJ2-1
d_call: TRBD2
cdr3_aa: CASSQALAGGQFGEQFF
cdr3_nt: TGCGCCAGCAGCCAAGCATTAGCGGGGGGGCAATTCGGTGAGCAGTTCTTC

v_call: TRBV5-4
clone_size: -
j_call: TRBJ1-2
d_call: TRBD1
cdr3_aa: CASSWAGTGPNYGYTF
cdr3_nt: TGTGCCAGCAGCTGGGCCGGGACAGGTCCTAACTATGGCTACACCTTC

v_call: TRBV14
clone_size: -
j_call: TRBJ2-7
d_call: -
cdr3_aa: CASSQGSGYEQYF
cdr3_nt: TGTGCCAGCAGCCAGGGATCGGGATACGAGCAGTACTTC

v_call: TRBV25-1
clone_size: -
j_call: TRBJ2-1
d_call: -
cdr3_aa: CASSPILTNEQFF
cdr3_nt: TGTGCCAGCAGCCCAATATTAACCAATGAGCAGTTCTTC

v_call: TRBV13
clone_size: -
j_call: TRBJ2-3
d_call: -
cdr3_aa: CASSSRPPEPPNTDTQYF
cdr3_nt: TGTGCCAGCAGCTCCCGACCGCCGGAACCCCCCAACACAGATACGCAGTATTTT

v_call: TRBV15
clone_size: -
j_call: TRBJ2-5
d_call: -
cdr3_aa: CATSRVGQETQYF
cdr3_nt: TGTGCCACCAGCAGAGTTGGACAAGAGACCCAGTACTTC

v_call: TRBV5-1
clone_size: -
j_call: TRBJ1-6
d_call: -
cdr3_aa: CASSSGHENSPLHF
cdr3_nt: TGCGCCAGCAGCTCGGGACACGAGAATTCACCCCTCCACTTT

v_call: TRBV6-5
clone_size: -
j_call: TRBJ2-4
d_call: -
cdr3_aa: CASSYGAQGRDIQYF
cdr3_nt: TGTGCCAGCAGTTACGGGGCCCAGGGGAGGGACATTCAGTACTTC

v_call: TRBV11-2
clone_size: -
j_call: TRBJ2-5
d_call: -
cdr3_aa: CASSPRPGEETQYF
cdr3_nt: TGTGCCAGCAGCCCCCGGCCGGGGGAAGAGACCCAGTACTTC

v_call: TRBV5-5
clone_size: -
j_call: TRBJ2-3
d_call: TRBD2
cdr3_aa: CASSLSGTSTDTQYF
cdr3_nt: TGTGCCAGCAGCTTGAGCGGGACTAGCACAGATACGCAGTATTTT

v_call: TRBV7-7
clone_size: once
j_call: TRBJ2-2
d_call: -
cdr3_aa: CASSSAGGTGELFF
cdr3_nt: TGTGCCAGCAGCTCTGCCGGTGGCACCGGGGAGCTGTTTTTT

v_call: TRBV27
clone_size: -
j_call: TRBJ2-5
d_call: TRBD1
cdr3_aa: CASKRRTGEETQYF
cdr3_nt: TGTGCCAGCAAGAGGCGGACAGGGGAAGAGACCCAGTACTTC

v_call: TRBV19
clone_size: -
j_call: TRBJ2-5
d_call: TRBD2
cdr3_aa: CASSLSSGGAWKTQYF
cdr3_nt: TGTGCCAGTAGCCTCTCTAGCGGGGGGGCCTGGAAGACCCAGTACTTC

v_call: TRBV18
clone_size: -
j_call: TRBJ1-2
d_call: TRBD1
cdr3_aa: CASSLAGQGIGYGYTF
cdr3_nt: TGTGCCAGCTCACTAGCCGGACAGGGGATCGGCTATGGCTACACCTTC

v_call: TRBV5-1
clone_size: -
j_call: TRBJ1-1
d_call: -
cdr3_aa: CASSGSGVNTEAFF
cdr3_nt: TGCGCCAGCAGCGGTTCAGGGGTGAACACTGAAGCTTTCTTT

v_call: TRBV27
clone_size: -
j_call: TRBJ2-5
d_call: TRBD1
cdr3_aa: CASTPDRVREAQETQYF
cdr3_nt: TGTGCCAGCACCCCGGACAGGGTGAGGGAGGCCCAAGAGACCCAGTACTTC

v_call: TRBV27
clone_size: -
j_call: TRBJ2-7
d_call: -
cdr3_aa: CASSFSTNYEQYF
cdr3_nt: TGTGCCAGCAGTTTTTCCACGAACTACGAGCAGTACTTC

v_call: TRBV7-2
clone_size: -
j_call: TRBJ1-2
d_call: -
cdr3_aa: CASSEDGRYGYGYTF
cdr3_nt: TGTGCCAGCAGCGAAGATGGACGTTATGGCTATGGCTACACCTTC

v_call: TRBV5-4
clone_size: -
j_call: TRBJ2-7
d_call: -
cdr3_aa: CASSLRGDTYEQYF
cdr3_nt: TGTGCCAGCAGCTTGCGGGGGGACACCTACGAGCAGTACTTC

v_call: TRBV6-1
clone_size: -
j_call: TRBJ2-5
d_call: -
cdr3_aa: CASSVQQGETQYF
cdr3_nt: TGTGCCAGCAGTGTTCAGCAGGGTGAGACCCAGTACTTC

v_call: TRBV19
clone_size: -
j_call: TRBJ1-5
d_call: -
cdr3_aa: CASSTAGAAQHF
cdr3_nt: TGTGCCAGTAGTACGGCCGGTGCGGCCCAGCATTTT

v_call: TRBV25-1
clone_size: -
j_call: TRBJ1-2
d_call: -
cdr3_aa: CASSVRGSGYTF
cdr3_nt: TGTGCCAGCAGTGTCCGGGGGAGCGGCTACACCTTC

v_call: TRBV23-1
clone_size: -
j_call: TRBJ1-4
d_call: -
cdr3_aa: CASSQSSEVGEKLFF
cdr3_nt: TGCGCCAGCAGTCAATCGAGTGAGGTGGGTGAAAAACTGTTTTTT

v_call: TRBV27
clone_size: -
j_call: TRBJ2-2
d_call: -
cdr3_aa: CASRPGTDDTGELFF
cdr3_nt: TGTGCCAGCAGACCCGGGACCGACGACACCGGGGAGCTGTTTTTT

v_call: TRBV6-1
clone_size: -
j_call: TRBJ2-7
d_call: -
cdr3_aa: CAISPSLLAIHEQYF
cdr3_nt: TGTGCCATTTCGCCCAGTCTACTAGCAATCCACGAGCAGTACTTC

v_call: TRBV7-9
clone_size: -
j_call: TRBJ2-7
d_call: TRBD1
cdr3_aa: CASSFNTGRGSYEQYF
cdr3_nt: TGTGCCAGCAGCTTCAACACCGGCAGGGGGTCTTACGAGCAGTACTTC

v_call: TRBV7-2
clone_size: -
j_call: TRBJ2-1
d_call: TRBD2
cdr3_aa: CASSLVASGSGEQFF
cdr3_nt: TGTGCCAGCAGCTTAGTGGCTAGCGGGAGTGGTGAGCAGTTCTTC

v_call: TRBV7-9
clone_size: -
j_call: TRBJ1-1
d_call: -
cdr3_aa: CASSAPGTEAFF
cdr3_nt: TGTGCCAGCAGCGCCCCGGGGACTGAAGCTTTCTTT

v_call: TRBV10-1
clone_size: -
j_call: TRBJ1-2
d_call: -
cdr3_aa: CASSAADRNYGYTF
cdr3_nt: TGCGCCAGCAGTGCGGCGGACAGAAACTATGGCTACACCTTC

v_call: TRBV2
clone_size: -
j_call: TRBJ2-1
d_call: -
cdr3_aa: CASSESSGGFYNEQFF
cdr3_nt: TGTGCCAGCAGTGAAAGCTCGGGGGGCTTTTACAATGAGCAGTTCTTC

v_call: TRBV9
clone_size: -
j_call: TRBJ2-1
d_call: TRBD2
cdr3_aa: CASSVGGEGWGEQFF
cdr3_nt: TGTGCCAGCAGCGTAGGCGGGGAGGGTTGGGGTGAGCAGTTCTTC

v_call: TRBV9
clone_size: -
j_call: TRBJ2-5
d_call: TRBD2
cdr3_aa: CASSVATGGRETQYF
cdr3_nt: TGTGCCAGCAGCGTAGCTACCGGGGGGAGGGAGACCCAGTACTTC

v_call: TRBV9
clone_size: -
j_call: TRBJ1-2
d_call: -
cdr3_aa: CASSVVEGASYTF
cdr3_nt: TGTGCCAGCAGCGTAGTGGAAGGGGCGAGCTACACCTTC

v_call: TRBV20-1
clone_size: -
j_call: TRBJ2-7
d_call: -
cdr3_aa: CSARFVSEQYF
cdr3_nt: TGCAGTGCTAGGTTTGTCTCCGAGCAGTACTTC

v_call: TRBV7-8
clone_size: -
j_call: TRBJ2-5
d_call: TRBD2
cdr3_aa: CASSVIAGGVQETQYF
cdr3_nt: TGTGCCAGCAGCGTAATAGCGGGGGGGGTACAAGAGACCCAGTACTTC